This TCR beta chain is from a study of blood T cell repertoires in COVID-19 (dated by TCRdb to about 2020). With regard to the full study: The collaborator samples originated in the United States, Italy and Spain and spanned the acute and convalescent phases of COVID-19. HLA class I and class II types, where available, came from metadata supplied by the sample provider rather than from assay-based typing. The material from the prospective study consisted of cDNA or gDNA derived from T cells, B-cell-depleted T cells, or PBMCs. Nearly every sample came with metadata listing a de-identified subject ID, COVID-19 status, age in years and sex. Samples came from the ongoing ImmuneRACE study (first 160 participants) plus 1,254 subjects from 6 global collaborators. The repertoires were released in a freely available public database meant as a resource for research on the immune response to SARS-CoV-2. The dataset comprised deeply sampled blood TCRbeta repertoires from subjects exposed to, actively infected with, or recovered from COVID-19. The paper as a whole reports these results and caveats: The quantity of clinical and demographic metadata differed by source and by participant and was supplied without curation.

CDR1 and CDR2 are read off the germline V gene as SNHLY and FYNNEI. The CDR3 goes from the cysteine to the phenylalanine over 17 residues. Left in the record is the CDR3 DNA by itself, 51 bases read in frame from the first base. V is pruned by 8 bases and J by 0 bases, leaving 9 bases of the junction without a gene match. TCRbeta CDR3 regions were amplified from genomic DNA using the immunoSEQ Assay, a bias-controlled multiplex PCR. The study's processing was this. The number of nucleated cells in each sample was estimated from the amplification of reference gene primers within the assay. Sequence reads were collapsed and filtered to measure the absolute abundance of every unique TCRbeta CDR3 rearrangement. For each sample, productive Simpson clonality was calculated as the square root of Simpson's diversity index across productive rearrangements. In TCRdb, the immuneACCESS table is reduced to in-frame sequences with V and J assigned. These tables do not hold every clone; where another copy was compared, an unresolved V gene accounts for under half, and the others remain unexplained. The V and J calls and clone size come from that table; D and trimming were worked out from the DNA. The sample table contains 90,000 to 110,000 clones; only one count was recorded for roughly 80% of them. The ten largest make up over 9% of the sample.

About this clone: The antigen it recognizes is unknown. Per-nucleotide qualities are absent, and no much larger clonotype sits a single base away.

Whole blood was collected in K2EDTA tubes by collaborating institutions according to the institutions' own protocols. For TCRbeta analysis, collaborator samples were shipped as frozen whole blood, as isolated PBMCs, or as DNA extracted from either sample type. Sequencing used peripheral blood. The sequence derives from an older woman with acute or convalescent COVID-19. In this chain, TRBV2 is recombined with TRBJ1-6; 8 bases in between match TRBD1. The CDR3 protein: CASVRDRPSSYNSPLHF. The nucleotide sequence is TGTGCCAGCGTAAGGGACAGGCCGAGCTCCTATAATTCACCCCTCCACTTT.